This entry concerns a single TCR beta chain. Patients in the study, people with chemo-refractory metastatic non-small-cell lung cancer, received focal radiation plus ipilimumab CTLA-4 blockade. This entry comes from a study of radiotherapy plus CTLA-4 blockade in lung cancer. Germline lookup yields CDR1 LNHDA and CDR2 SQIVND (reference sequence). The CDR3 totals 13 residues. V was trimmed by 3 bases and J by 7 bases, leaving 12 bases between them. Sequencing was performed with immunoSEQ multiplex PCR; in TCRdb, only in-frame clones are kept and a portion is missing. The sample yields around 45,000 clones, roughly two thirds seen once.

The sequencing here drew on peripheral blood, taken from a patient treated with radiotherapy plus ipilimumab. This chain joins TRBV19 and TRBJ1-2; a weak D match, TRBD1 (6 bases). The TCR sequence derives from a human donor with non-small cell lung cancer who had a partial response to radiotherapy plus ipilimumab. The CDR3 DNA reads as TGTGCCAGTAGTATGGGCAGGGGACGTGGCTACACCTTC. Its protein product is CASSMGRGRGYTF.